This T cell receptor (beta chain) was profiled in a study of shared clonotypes between healthy human individuals. Study-wide context: Per donor, three plates held CD4 naive cells, three held CD4 memory, two held CD8 naive and one held CD8 memory. Study-level points and caveats: In this cohort, only blood was sampled, and tissue repertoires likely differ.

Note on this clone: No antigen is known for it.

Sorted-subset replicate PCR reactions contained 150 to 200 ng DNA, corresponding to some 28,000 T cell genomes. In the source study's methods: Filtering differed for immunoSEQ, which gave only junction sequences without quality scores. Data came from immunoSEQ multiplex PCR; TCRdb stores just in-frame clones and leaves some out. From that table come the V and J calls and clone size; the DNA was used to work out D and trimming. Altogether around 750,000 clones are present, approximately 74% being singletons, with the ten largest covering around 1.6%. The V gene lost 3 bases and the J gene lost 6 bases, with 12 bases spanning the gap. CDR3 length: 15 residues. The germline gives CDR1 SGHTA, CDR2 FQGNSA.

The chain uses TRBV7-2 and TRBJ1-6; D ambiguous. The TCR comes from a woman in her thirties in good health. Sequencing was performed on memory CD4+ T cells sorted from blood. The subset denotes: CD45RA-negative fraction. The CDR3 DNA follows: TGTGCCAGCAGCTTGGACCAGGCGGTTAATTCACCCCTCCACTTT. It is translated as CASSLDQAVNSPLHF.